The 5 T cell receptor beta chains below were found in one sample sequenced in a study of T cells expressing NK-cell markers. From its re-call of the 5' RACE reads, TCRdb lists each CDR3 protein once, without DNA. The sample totals about half a million distinct CDR3 sequences. The sequencing sample was made of blood T cells: a sorted CD56 or NKG2C T cell subset, CD4+ or CD8+ T cells, or bulk PBMC T cells (not recorded which). The receptors were sampled from a woman aged 50 to 60 in good health.

This chain links TRBV4-2 with TRBJ2-3. The CDR3 consists of 15 residues. The germline V gene has CDR1 LGHNA and CDR2 YNFKEQ. The CDR3 here is CASSQDGPITDTQYF.

The rearrangement uses TRBV5-6 and TRBJ2-7. The germline gives CDR1 SGHDT, CDR2 YYEEEE. This CDR3 contains 11 residues. The CDR3 is CASSLDAAQYF.

This chain connects TRBV6-5 to TRBJ1-6. The CDR3 is 13 amino acids. Per the germline V gene, CDR1 is MNHEY and CDR2 is SVGAGI. CDR3 amino acids: CASRAASNSPLHF.

V usage is TRBV28 and J usage is TRBJ1-5. The CDR3 runs 15 residues. From germline, CDR1 is MDHEN and CDR2 SYDVKM. CDR3 protein: CASSRRAGINQPQHF.

J is TRBJ2-1 and V is TRBV14; the TCRdb call, TRBD2, lacks DNA for checking. This CDR3 is 15 amino acids long. Germline values: CDR1 SGHDN, CDR2 FVKESK. The CDR3 loop is CASSSLAKNLFEQFF. Full variable domain (outside the CDR3, taken from reference TRBV14 and TRBJ2-1): EAGVTQFPSHSVIEKGQTVTLRCDPISGHDNLYWYRRVMGKEIKFLLHFVKESKQDESGMPNNRFLAERTGGTYSTLKVQPAELEDSGVYFCASSSLAKNLFEQFFGPGTRLTVL.